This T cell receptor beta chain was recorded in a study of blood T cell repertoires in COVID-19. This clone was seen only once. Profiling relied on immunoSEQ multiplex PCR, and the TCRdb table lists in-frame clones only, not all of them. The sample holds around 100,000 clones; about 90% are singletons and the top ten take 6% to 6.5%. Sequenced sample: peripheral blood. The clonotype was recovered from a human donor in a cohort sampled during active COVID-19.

Here the CDR3 DNA reads TGTGCCAGCAGCTATCCCTGGGACATTTTCGTCAACGAGCAGTACTTC. Amino acid sequence: CASSYPWDIFVNEQYF. The chain couples TRBV7-9 to TRBJ2-7; a possible D gene is TRBD1 (6 bases). Per germline, CDR1 SEHNR and CDR2 FQNEAQ (reference sequence). The CDR3 covers 16 residues. Trimming removed 4 bases from V and 5 bases from J, with 21 bases in between.